A selection of T cell receptor beta chains follows, all from one sample in a study of blood T cell repertoires in COVID-19. The method was immunoSEQ multiplex PCR; TCRdb's version includes in-frame clones alone and lacks a portion of them. The sample has 110,000 or so clones, 80% to 90% seen once; the top ten hold about 3%. The sample comprised peripheral blood. The receptors stem from a man aged 35 to 55 with acute or convalescent COVID-19. Both conserved end residues are part of each CDR3. The D gene is left open where the match is weak. Only part of the rows carry a size: once, few, many, or a class if the clone is expanded.

D: .
V: TRBV15
J: TRBJ2-5
size: .
length: 14
DNA: TGTGCCACCAGCAGACTGACTTCTCAAGAGACCCAGTACTTC
CDR3: CATSRLTSQETQYF

D: .
V: TRBV2
J: TRBJ1-2
size: few
length: 13
DNA: TGTGCCAGCAGTGACTATCGGCAGGATGGCTACACCTTC
CDR3: CASSDYRQDGYTF

D: TRBD2
V: TRBV6-5
J: TRBJ2-1
size: .
length: 14
DNA: TGTGCCAGCAGTCGACTAGCGGGTAACAATGAGCAGTTCTTC
CDR3: CASSRLAGNNEQFF

D: .
V: TRBV5-8
J: TRBJ2-3
size: few
length: 16
DNA: TGTGCCAGCAGCGAGGCATTGCTAGTAGCCACAGATACGCAGTATTTT
CDR3: CASSEALLVATDTQYF

D: TRBD1
V: TRBV2
J: TRBJ1-2
size: .
length: 13
DNA: TGTGCCAGCGAAGGACAGGGTTTCTTTGGCTACACCTTC
CDR3: CASEGQGFFGYTF

D: TRBD1
V: TRBV4-1
J: TRBJ1-5
size: few
length: 16
DNA: TGCGCCAGCAGCCAAAGGATGACAGGGGACAATCAGCCCCAGCATTTT
CDR3: CASSQRMTGDNQPQHF

D: .
V: TRBV6-5
J: TRBJ1-5
size: .
length: 14
DNA: TGTGCCAGCGGTAATAACCCCCAGGGACAGCCCCAGCATTTT
CDR3: CASGNNPQGQPQHF

D: .
V: TRBV18
J: TRBJ1-3
size: .
length: 18
DNA: TGTGCCAGCTCACCACTGTCGAGTGCGGCGAATCCTGGAAACACCATATATTTT
CDR3: CASSPLSSAANPGNTIYF

D: TRBD2
V: TRBV7-3
J: TRBJ2-3
size: .
length: 16
DNA: TGTGCCAGCAGCTTATTTCCAGCGGGGGGGCAGGATACGCAGTATTTT
CDR3: CASSLFPAGGQDTQYF

D: TRBD1
V: TRBV4-1
J: TRBJ1-4
size: .
length: 15
DNA: TGCGCCAGCAGCTTTACAGGGGGCGCTTCTGAAAAACTGTTTTTT
CDR3: CASSFTGGASEKLFF

D: .
V: TRBV6-2/TRBV6-3
J: TRBJ2-5
size: few
length: 14
DNA: TGTGCCAGCAGTTACGGGGCTGCCAGGAAGACCCAGTACTTC
CDR3: CASSYGAARKTQYF

D: .
V: TRBV24-1
J: TRBJ2-3
size: .
length: 15
DNA: TGTGCCACCAGTGACCCCGGAGTCAGCACAGATACGCAGTATTTT
CDR3: CATSDPGVSTDTQYF

D: .
V: TRBV7-2
J: TRBJ1-2
size: .
length: 14
DNA: TGTGCCAGCGACTTGACCTCGGGGGGCTATGGCTACACCTTC
CDR3: CASDLTSGGYGYTF

D: TRBD1
V: TRBV7-2
J: TRBJ2-7
size: .
length: 15
DNA: TGTGCCAGCAGCTTAGACAACAGGGGATGGGACGAGCAGTACTTC
CDR3: CASSLDNRGWDEQYF

D: TRBD2
V: TRBV11-2
J: TRBJ2-7
size: .
length: 17
DNA: TGTGCCAGCAGCATAGGCCCCAGCGGGGGACCTCCCTACGAGCAGTACTTC
CDR3: CASSIGPSGGPPYEQYF

D: TRBD1
V: TRBV5-3
J: TRBJ2-3
size: once
length: 15
DNA: TGTGCCAGAAGCGAGGGACAGTCTAGCACAGATACGCAGTATTTT
CDR3: CARSEGQSSTDTQYF

D: TRBD1
V: TRBV19
J: TRBJ2-2
size: .
length: 17
DNA: TGTGCCAGTAGCCTGGGGTGGGGACAGGGGGTTGTCGGGGAGCTGTTTTTT
CDR3: CASSLGWGQGVVGELFF

D: .
V: TRBV5-1
J: TRBJ2-7
size: .
length: 13
DNA: TGCGCCAGCAGCTTGGTAGGCGGGCCCGAGCAGTACTTC
CDR3: CASSLVGGPEQYF

D: .
V: TRBV2
J: TRBJ2-1
size: .
length: 15
DNA: TGTGCCAGCAGTGGAGGGCAGGGGTCCCACAATGAGCAGTTCTTC
CDR3: CASSGGQGSHNEQFF

D: TRBD2
V: TRBV20-1
J: TRBJ2-1
size: .
length: 12
DNA: TGCAGTGCTAGTCTCCTAGCGGGGGAGCAGTTCTTC
CDR3: CSASLLAGEQFF

D: TRBD1
V: TRBV19
J: TRBJ2-7
size: .
length: 15
DNA: TGTGCCAGTAGTACCTCGGGACAGCCCTCCTACGAGCAGTACTTC
CDR3: CASSTSGQPSYEQYF

D: TRBD2
V: TRBV6-6
J: TRBJ2-3
size: .
length: 15
DNA: TGTGCCAGCAGTTACTCGCGGGGGGGGCTGGATACGCAGTATTTT
CDR3: CASSYSRGGLDTQYF

D: TRBD1
V: TRBV15
J: TRBJ2-4
size: .
length: 14
DNA: TGTGCCACCAGCAGGGACAGGGTAACGGACATTCAGTACTTC
CDR3: CATSRDRVTDIQYF

D: TRBD1
V: TRBV9
J: TRBJ2-1
size: .
length: 16
DNA: TGTGCCAGCAGCGTAAGTCGGGACAGCTCCTACAATGAGCAGTTCTTC
CDR3: CASSVSRDSSYNEQFF

D: .
V: TRBV20-1
J: TRBJ2-4
size: .
length: 16
DNA: TGCAGTGCTAGTAATCTACGAGGGGGGGCCCAAAACATTCAGTACTTC
CDR3: CSASNLRGGAQNIQYF

D: TRBD1
V: TRBV7-2
J: TRBJ1-1
size: .
length: 13
DNA: TGTGCCAGCGAAATAACAGGGGGCACTGAAGCTTTCTTT
CDR3: CASEITGGTEAFF

D: TRBD1
V: TRBV24-1
J: TRBJ2-7
size: once
length: 11
DNA: TGTGCCACCGGGGACAGCTACGAGCAGTACTTC
CDR3: CATGDSYEQYF

D: .
V: TRBV24-1
J: TRBJ2-5
size: .
length: 14
DNA: TGTGCCACCAGTGGGGCAGGGGATTCGGAGACCCAGTACTTC
CDR3: CATSGAGDSETQYF

D: .
V: TRBV9
J: TRBJ2-3
size: .
length: 14
DNA: TGTGCCAGCACCGCGGGGGCCACCACAGATACGCAGTATTTT
CDR3: CASTAGATTDTQYF

D: TRBD2
V: TRBV5-4
J: TRBJ2-1
size: .
length: 17
DNA: TGTGCCAGCAGCATTCAGCCCGGGACTAGCGGAAACAATGAGCAGTTCTTC
CDR3: CASSIQPGTSGNNEQFF

D: TRBD1
V: TRBV30
J: TRBJ2-7
size: once
length: 15
DNA: TGTGCCTGGAGCCCCTGGGCAGGGGGCACCTACGAGCAGTACTTC
CDR3: CAWSPWAGGTYEQYF

D: .
V: TRBV10-3
J: TRBJ1-5
size: .
length: 15
DNA: TGTGCCATCAGTGAGAGGTGGGGTGGGGAGCAGCCCCAGCATTTT
CDR3: CAISERWGGEQPQHF

D: .
V: TRBV19
J: TRBJ2-3
size: .
length: 19
DNA: TGTGCCAGTAGTATCAGGGGCAGCGGGGCGGTTTCCCGAACAGATACGCAGTATTTT
CDR3: CASSIRGSGAVSRTDTQYF

D: TRBD1
V: TRBV30
J: TRBJ1-1
size: .
length: 14
DNA: TGTGCCTGGAACCCCAGGGGGCGCGGAACTGAAGCTTTCTTT
CDR3: CAWNPRGRGTEAFF

D: .
V: TRBV5-1
J: TRBJ1-1
size: .
length: 14
DNA: TGCGCCAGCGGGGCACAGGGAATGAACACTGAAGCTTTCTTT
CDR3: CASGAQGMNTEAFF

D: TRBD1
V: TRBV7-2
J: TRBJ2-5
size: few
length: 16
DNA: TGTGCCAGCAGCTTAGCGGGACAGTTCCATGGAGAGACCCAGTACTTC
CDR3: CASSLAGQFHGETQYF

D: TRBD1
V: TRBV4-1
J: TRBJ1-4
size: .
length: 16
DNA: TGCGCCAGCAGCCAACCGACAGGGCTGGGTAATGAAAAACTGTTTTTT
CDR3: CASSQPTGLGNEKLFF

D: .
V: TRBV6-2/TRBV6-3
J: TRBJ2-6
size: .
length: 16
DNA: TGTGCCAGCAGTTACGCTGCCTACTCTGGGGCCAACGTCCTGACTTTC
CDR3: CASSYAAYSGANVLTF

D: .
V: TRBV7-9
J: TRBJ1-5
size: few
length: 15
DNA: TGTGCCAGCAGCTCCGACAGCTATAGCAATCAGCCCCAGCATTTT
CDR3: CASSSDSYSNQPQHF

D: .
V: TRBV5-1
J: TRBJ2-1
size: once
length: 14
DNA: TGCGCCAGCAGCCCCCTTTCCGTAAACAATGAGCAGTTCTTC
CDR3: CASSPLSVNNEQFF

D: .
V: TRBV16
J: TRBJ1-1
size: .
length: 13
DNA: TGTGCCAGCAGCCAATTAGTGAACACTGAAGCTTTCTTT
CDR3: CASSQLVNTEAFF

D: .
V: TRBV5-1
J: TRBJ2-3
size: .
length: 14
DNA: TGCGCCAGCAGCCCCGGGACTAGCACAGATACGCAGTATTTT
CDR3: CASSPGTSTDTQYF

D: TRBD1
V: TRBV6-5
J: TRBJ2-7
size: .
length: 15
DNA: TGTGCCAGCAGCTCAAACAGGGGGTGGCCCTACGAGCAGTACTTC
CDR3: CASSSNRGWPYEQYF

D: TRBD1
V: TRBV24-1
J: TRBJ2-7
size: .
length: 14
DNA: TGTGCCACCAGTGACCGCGGACAGGGGAACGAGCAGTACTTC
CDR3: CATSDRGQGNEQYF

D: .
V: TRBV30
J: TRBJ2-1
size: .
length: 15
DNA: TGTGCCTGGAGGGAGGGGCGGAGCTCCTACAATGAGCAGTTCTTC
CDR3: CAWREGRSSYNEQFF

D: TRBD2
V: TRBV27
J: TRBJ2-1
size: .
length: 16
DNA: TGTGCCAGCAGTTTATCGATAGCGGGGGGTTACAATGAGCAGTTCTTC
CDR3: CASSLSIAGGYNEQFF

D: TRBD1
V: TRBV6-1
J: TRBJ2-7
size: .
length: 15
DNA: TGTGCCAGCAGTGAAAAGACAGGGACCCACTACGAGCAGTACTTC
CDR3: CASSEKTGTHYEQYF

D: .
V: TRBV21-1
J: TRBJ2-7
size: few
length: 17
DNA: TGTGCCAGCAGCAAAAAACCGGTGACAGGCTTTCCCTACGAGCAGTACTTC
CDR3: CASSKKPVTGFPYEQYF